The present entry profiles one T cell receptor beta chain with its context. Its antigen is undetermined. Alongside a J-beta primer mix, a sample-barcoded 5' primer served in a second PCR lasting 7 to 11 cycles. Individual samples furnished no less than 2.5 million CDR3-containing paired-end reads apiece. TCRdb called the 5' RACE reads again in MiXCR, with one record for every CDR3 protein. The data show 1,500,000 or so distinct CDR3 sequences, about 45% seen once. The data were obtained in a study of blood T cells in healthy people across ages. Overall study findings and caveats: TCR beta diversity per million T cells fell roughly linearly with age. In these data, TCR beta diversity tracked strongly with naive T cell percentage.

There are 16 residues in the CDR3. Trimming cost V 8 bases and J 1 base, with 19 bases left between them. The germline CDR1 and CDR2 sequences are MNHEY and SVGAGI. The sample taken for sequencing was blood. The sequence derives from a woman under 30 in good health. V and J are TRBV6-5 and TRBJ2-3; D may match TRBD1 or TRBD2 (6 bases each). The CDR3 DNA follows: TGTGCCAGCTCCTTTGAAGGGGGGAGACGCACAGATACGCAGTATTTT. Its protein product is CASSFEGGRRTDTQYF.